The clone carrying this T cell receptor beta chain was counted ten times or more. Its antigen is still unknown. This sample is drawn from a study of T cells after yellow fever vaccination. Points from the study as a whole: The study re-detected most primary-vaccination clones after the booster (approximately 97% CD4, almost 90% CD8).

One entry per CDR3 protein, called by TCRdb with MiXCR from the 5' RACE reads. The data contain 300,000 to 400,000 distinct CDR3 sequences, around 4.1% of them seen just once; the ten biggest clones take up 20% to 25%. Trimming left V 0 bases short and J 13 bases short, with 13 bases between. Germline-derived CDR1 and CDR2 are SGHDT and YYEEEE. This CDR3 contains 12 residues. Sequencing was performed on PBMCs, taken 5 days after the yellow fever booster vaccination. The source is a man aged 18 to 30 who received the YFV17D yellow fever vaccine. The V and J genes are TRBV5-6 and TRBJ2-5, with no clear D. The DNA for the CDR3 is TGTGCCAGCAGCTTGGCTATAGGGCCAGCGTACTTC. Protein sequence: CASSLAIGPAYF.